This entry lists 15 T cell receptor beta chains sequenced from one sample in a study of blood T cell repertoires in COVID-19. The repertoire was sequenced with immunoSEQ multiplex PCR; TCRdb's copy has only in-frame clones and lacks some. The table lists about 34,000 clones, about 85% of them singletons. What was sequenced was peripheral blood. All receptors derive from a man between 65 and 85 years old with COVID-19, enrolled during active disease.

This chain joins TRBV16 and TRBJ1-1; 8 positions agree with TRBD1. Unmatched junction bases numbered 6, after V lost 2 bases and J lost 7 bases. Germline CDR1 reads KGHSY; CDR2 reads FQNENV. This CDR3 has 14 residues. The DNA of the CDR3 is TGTGCCAGCAGCCAACTACAGGGGGAAAGTGAAGCTTTCTTT. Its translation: CASSQLQGESEAFF. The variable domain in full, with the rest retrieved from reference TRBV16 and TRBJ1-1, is GEEVAQTPKHLVRGEGQKAKLYCAPIKGHSYVFWYQQVLKNEFKFLISFQNENVFDETGMPKERFSAKCLPNSPCSLEIQATKLEDSAVYFCASSQLQGESEAFFGQGTRLTVV.

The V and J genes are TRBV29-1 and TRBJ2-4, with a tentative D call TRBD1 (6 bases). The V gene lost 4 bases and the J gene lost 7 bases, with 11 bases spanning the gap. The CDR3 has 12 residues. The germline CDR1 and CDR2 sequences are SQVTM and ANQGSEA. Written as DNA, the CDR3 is TGCAGCGTTGGGGCTAGGGGGAACATTCAGTACTTC. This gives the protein CSVGARGNIQYF.

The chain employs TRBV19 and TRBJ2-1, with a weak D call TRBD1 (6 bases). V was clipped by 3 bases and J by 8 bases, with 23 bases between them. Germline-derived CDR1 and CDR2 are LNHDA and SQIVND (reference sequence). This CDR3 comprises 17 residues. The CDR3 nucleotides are TGTGCCAGTAGTATTTGGGGAACAGGGCGTGCGAGAGATGAGCAGTTCTTC. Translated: CASSIWGTGRARDEQFF.

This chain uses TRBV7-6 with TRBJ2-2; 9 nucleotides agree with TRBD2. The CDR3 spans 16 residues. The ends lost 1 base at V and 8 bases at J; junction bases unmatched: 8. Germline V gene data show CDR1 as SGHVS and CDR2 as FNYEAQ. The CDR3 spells CASSLDAAGGLGELFF. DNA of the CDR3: TGTGCCAGCAGCTTAGATGCGGCGGGAGGGCTTGGGGAGCTGTTTTTT.

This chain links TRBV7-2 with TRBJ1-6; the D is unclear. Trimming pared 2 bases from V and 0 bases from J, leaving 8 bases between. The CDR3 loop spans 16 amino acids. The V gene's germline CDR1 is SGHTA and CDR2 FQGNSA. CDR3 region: CASSLLASSYNSPLHF. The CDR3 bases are TGTGCCAGCAGCTTATTGGCCAGCTCCTATAATTCACCCCTCCACTTT.

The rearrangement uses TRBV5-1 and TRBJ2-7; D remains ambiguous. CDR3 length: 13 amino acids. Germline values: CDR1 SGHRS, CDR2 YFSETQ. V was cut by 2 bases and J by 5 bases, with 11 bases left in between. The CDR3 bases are TGCGCCAGCAGCTTAGGTATGAGCGACGAGCAGTACTTC. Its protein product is CASSLGMSDEQYF.

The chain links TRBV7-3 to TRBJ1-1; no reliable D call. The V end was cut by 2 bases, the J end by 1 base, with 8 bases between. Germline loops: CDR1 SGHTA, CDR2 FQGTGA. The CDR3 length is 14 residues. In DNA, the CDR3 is TGTGCCAGCAGCTTATCGGCGGGGAACACTGAAGCTTTCTTT. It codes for CASSLSAGNTEAFF.

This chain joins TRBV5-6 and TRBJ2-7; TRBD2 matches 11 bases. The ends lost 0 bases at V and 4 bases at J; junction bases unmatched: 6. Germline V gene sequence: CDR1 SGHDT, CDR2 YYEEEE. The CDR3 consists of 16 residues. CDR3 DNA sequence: TGTGCCAGCAGCTTGGCCCGACTAGCGGGGACATACGAGCAGTACTTC. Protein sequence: CASSLARLAGTYEQYF.

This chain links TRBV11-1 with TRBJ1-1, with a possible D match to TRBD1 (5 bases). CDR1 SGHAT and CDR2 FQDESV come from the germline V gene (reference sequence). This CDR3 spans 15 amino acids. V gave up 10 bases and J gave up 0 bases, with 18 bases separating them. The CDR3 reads CATRERGTMNTEAFF. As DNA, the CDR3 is TGTGCCACCCGCGAAAGGGGAACAATGAACACTGAAGCTTTCTTT.

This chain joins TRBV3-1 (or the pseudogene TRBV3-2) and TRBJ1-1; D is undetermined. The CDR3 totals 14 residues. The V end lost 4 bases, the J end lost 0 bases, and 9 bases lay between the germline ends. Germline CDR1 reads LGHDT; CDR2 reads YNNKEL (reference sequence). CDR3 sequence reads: CASSLGQVNTEAFF. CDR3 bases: TGTGCCAGCAGCCTGGGTCAGGTGAACACTGAAGCTTTCTTT.

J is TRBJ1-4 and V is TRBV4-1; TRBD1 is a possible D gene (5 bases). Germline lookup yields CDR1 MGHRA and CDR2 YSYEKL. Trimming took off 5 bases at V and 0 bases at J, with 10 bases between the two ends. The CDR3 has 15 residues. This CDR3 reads CASSGPGTTNEKLFF. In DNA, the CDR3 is TGCGCCAGCAGCGGCCCAGGGACAACTAATGAAAAACTGTTTTTT.

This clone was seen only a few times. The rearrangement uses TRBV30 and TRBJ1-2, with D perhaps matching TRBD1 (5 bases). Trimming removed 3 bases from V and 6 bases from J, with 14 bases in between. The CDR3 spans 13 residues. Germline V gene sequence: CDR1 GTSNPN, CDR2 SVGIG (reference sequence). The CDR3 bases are TGTGCCTGGAGGCAGGGTTGGGTTGATGGCTACACCTTC. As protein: CAWRQGWVDGYTF.

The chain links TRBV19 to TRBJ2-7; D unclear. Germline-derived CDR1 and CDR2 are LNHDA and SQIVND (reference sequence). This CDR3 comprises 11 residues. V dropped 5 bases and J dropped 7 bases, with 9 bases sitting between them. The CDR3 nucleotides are TGTGCCAGTAGTCACTCTTATGAGCAGTACTTC. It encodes CASSHSYEQYF.

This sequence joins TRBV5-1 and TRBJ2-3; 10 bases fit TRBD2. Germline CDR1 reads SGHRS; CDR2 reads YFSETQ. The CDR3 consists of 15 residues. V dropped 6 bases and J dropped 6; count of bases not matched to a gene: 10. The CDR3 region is CASTQLAGGPDTQYF. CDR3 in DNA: TGCGCCAGCACCCAATTAGCGGGAGGCCCGGATACGCAGTATTTT.

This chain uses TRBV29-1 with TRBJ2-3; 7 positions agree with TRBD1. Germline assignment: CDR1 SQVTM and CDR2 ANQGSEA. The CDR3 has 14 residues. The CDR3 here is CTCWAGQATDTQYF. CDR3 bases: TGCACCTGTTGGGCAGGACAGGCCACAGATACGCAGTATTTT.